This passage covers 3 T cell receptor beta chains from one sample sequenced in a study of blood T cell repertoires in COVID-19. Produced via immunoSEQ multiplex PCR; TCRdb's table is partial and in-frame only. The sample has roughly 150,000 clones, around 82% seen once. Material for sequencing was peripheral blood. The origin of the receptors is a man in his 70s with active or convalescent COVID-19.

The chain links TRBV24-1 to TRBJ2-3, with D perhaps matching TRBD1 (5 bases). The V gene's germline CDR1 is KGHDR and CDR2 SFDVKD. V was pared by 4 bases and J by 0 bases, with 16 bases between. The length of the CDR3 is 17 residues. This chain's CDR3 is CATSERALAGSTDTQYF. CDR3 sequence (DNA): TGTGCCACCAGTGAACGCGCGCTGGCAGGGAGCACAGATACGCAGTATTTT.

The rearrangement joins TRBV7-2 to TRBJ1-4; D gene uncertain. This CDR3 region has 14 residues. Germline CDR1 and CDR2: SGHTA and FQGNSA. Trimming left V 3 bases short and J 0 bases short, with 5 bases between. The DNA of the CDR3 is TGTGCCAGCAGCTTTAGTGCAACTAATGAAAAACTGTTTTTT. It is translated as CASSFSATNEKLFF. The full variable domain, with the rest looked up from reference TRBV7-2 and TRBJ1-4, is GAGVSQSPSNKVTEKGKDVELRCDPISGHTALYWYRQSLGQGLEFLIYFQGNSAPDKSGLPSDRFSAERTGGSVSTLTIQRTQQEDSAVYLCASSFSATNEKLFFGSGTQLSVL.

The chain uses TRBV7-8 and TRBJ1-1; tentatively, D is TRBD1 (5 bases). Germline CDR1 is SGHVS and CDR2 is FQNEAQ. The CDR3 totals 13 residues. V lost 2 bases and J 11 bases, leaving 15 bases between the germline ends. CDR3 in DNA: TGTGCCAGCAGCTTACAGGAGGGCGGGACGGCTTTCTTT. Protein: CASSLQEGGTAFF.